The 6 T cell receptor beta chains below come from one sample, sequenced in a study of CD8 T cells in Susac syndrome. With random hexamers, 0.5 to 1 ug RNA was reverse transcribed. TCRdb re-called the immunoSEQ multiplex PCR reads with MiXCR, one entry per CDR3 protein. The sample holds about 240,000 distinct CDR3 sequences, less than 96% seen once. Sample: CD4+ T cells from PBMCs. These TCRs come from a human donor with Susac syndrome.

This sequence joins TRBV7-9 and TRBJ1-1; D perhaps matches TRBD1 (6 bases). CDR3 size: 12 residues. Trimming shortened V by 8 bases and J by 7 bases, and 14 bases separated the two germline ends. Germline CDR1 and CDR2: SEHNR and FQNEAQ (reference sequence). CDR3 region: CASGTRADEAFF. CDR3 DNA: TGTGCCAGCGGGACACGAGCAGATGAAGCTTTCTTT.

This chain uses TRBV27 with TRBJ2-7; perhaps TRBD2 as D (5 bases). The CDR3 contains 14 residues. Trimming left V 5 bases short and J 2 bases short, with 13 bases between. Germline loops: CDR1 MNHEY, CDR2 SMNVEV (reference sequence). The CDR3 is CASSRYPGTYEQYF. Here the CDR3 DNA reads TGTGCCAGCAGTCGATACCCGGGAACCTACGAGCAGTACTTC.

V and J are TRBV3-1 and TRBJ2-3; the D is unclear. Germline V gives CDR1 LGHDT, CDR2 YNNKEL (reference sequence). V lost 0 bases and J lost 12, with 13 bases in between. The CDR3 totals 13 residues. The CDR3, as DNA: TGTGCCAGCAGCCAAGAAGGTCCAGGAGTACAGTATTTT. This sequence encodes CASSQEGPGVQYF.

The V gene is TRBV15, the J gene TRBJ1-5; no reliable D call. This CDR3 contains 14 residues. Trimming cost V 5 bases and J 3 bases, with 11 bases left between them. CDR1 is LNHNV, CDR2 YYDKDF, per germline (reference sequence). CDR3 in amino acids: CATSGRESNQPQHF. Here the CDR3 DNA reads TGTGCCACCAGCGGCCGGGAATCCAATCAGCCCCAGCATTTT.

The rearrangement links TRBV4-1 to TRBJ1-5, with D uncertain. Trimming took off 0 bases at V and 0 bases at J, with 9 bases between the two ends. The CDR3 is made up of 16 amino acids. Germline CDR1 and CDR2: MGHRA and YSYEKL. The CDR3 is CASSQELDRSNQPQHF. The CDR3 bases are TGCGCCAGCAGCCAAGAATTGGACCGTAGCAATCAGCCCCAGCATTTT.

The J gene is TRBJ2-5, the V gene TRBV29-1; D unresolved. Germline lookup yields CDR1 SQVTM and CDR2 ANQGSEA. There are 11 residues in the CDR3. Trimming shortened V by 2 bases and J by 4 bases, and 5 bases separated the two germline ends. CDR3 amino acids: CSVEQVETQYF. DNA for the CDR3: TGCAGCGTTGAACAGGTAGAGACCCAGTACTTC.